This section outlines one T cell receptor beta chain sequence together with its context. The antigen is not known. Clones were read by immunoSEQ multiplex PCR, and TCRdb kept only the in-frame ones, dropping some. The table shows roughly 120,000 clones, with roughly 91% occurring only once. This entry comes from a study of T cell responses to AZD1222 COVID-19 vaccine. Overall study findings and caveats: Only a handful of people who got AZD1222 tested seropositive at baseline. An increase in Spike-specific TCR breadth and depth was observed after two AZD1222 doses. The study sampled repertoires only after the peak T cell response. The span of vaccine-associated CD4 TCRs extended across spike, with dominance at 160-218 and 743-854.

V dropped 5 bases and J dropped 0; count of bases not matched to a gene: 6. CDR3 length: 15 amino acids. CDR1 and CDR2 (germline): LNHDA, SQIVND (reference sequence). The sequence was collected from an adult in good health. This chain joins TRBV19 and TRBJ2-7; 8 nucleotides align to TRBD1. This specimen was peripheral blood, taken on day 0 of AZD1222 vaccination. The CDR3 loop is CASSPSGQASYEQYF. For the CDR3, the DNA is TGTGCCAGTAGTCCCTCGGGACAGGCCTCCTACGAGCAGTACTTC.